What follows are 32 T cell receptor beta chains derived from one specimen sequenced in a study of blood T cell repertoires in COVID-19. Method: immunoSEQ multiplex PCR; TCRdb's copy keeps in-frame clones and lacks some. The profile shows a few hundred thousand clones, 90% to 95% of them singletons. The source material was PBMCs or T cells enriched from blood (not recorded which). Receptor source: a woman between 40 and 55 years old who had been exposed to COVID-19.

The chain carries TRBV3-1 (or the pseudogene TRBV3-2) and TRBJ1-5; D is perhaps TRBD1 (6 bases). V was cut by 1 base and J by 7 bases, with 8 bases left in between. The CDR3 length is 13 residues. The V gene's germline CDR1 is LGHDT and CDR2 YNNKEL (reference sequence). CDR3 sequence (DNA): TGTGCCAGCAGCCAAGGGGACAAGCAGCCCCAGCATTTT. This sequence encodes CASSQGDKQPQHF.

The V and J genes are TRBV11-3 and TRBJ2-1; 11 nucleotides match TRBD2. The CDR3 has 15 amino acids. J was trimmed by 4 bases and V by 5 bases; bases with no gene match: 4. Germline V lookup: CDR1 SGHNT, CDR2 YENEEA. The CDR3 DNA sequence: TGTGCCAGCAGCCTCACTAGCGGGGGTTACAATGAGCAGTTCTTC. Translated, it gives CASSLTSGGYNEQFF.

This chain connects TRBV7-9 to TRBJ1-4; the D gene is possibly TRBD1 (6 bases). Germline V gene data show CDR1 as SEHNR and CDR2 as FQNEAQ (reference sequence). This CDR3 is built from 16 residues. Between the trimmed V and J ends, which lost 3 bases and 0 bases, there was a span of 11 bases. As DNA, the CDR3 is TGTGCCAGCAGCTTCGGACAGCCTGCAACTAATGAAAAACTGTTTTTT. Protein product: CASSFGQPATNEKLFF. Variable domain in full (rest from reference TRBV7-9 and TRBJ1-4): DTGVSQNPRHKITKRGQNVTFRCDPISEHNRLYWYRQTLGQGPEFLTYFQNEAQLEKSRLLSDRFSAERPKGSFSTLEIQRTEQGDSAMYLCASSFGQPATNEKLFFGSGTQLSVL.

This clone occurred a few times. The CDR3, as DNA: TGTGCCAGCAGCCTTAGCGGAGGGAATGAGCAGTTCTTC. Its protein product is CASSLSGGNEQFF. The gene calls are TRBV11-3 and TRBJ2-1, with a weak D call TRBD2 (6 bases). The ends were cut back, 5 bases at V and 7 bases at J, with 12 bases in the middle. The CDR3 consists of 13 residues. Germline V lookup: CDR1 SGHNT, CDR2 YENEEA.

V usage is TRBV9 and J usage is TRBJ1-1; weak D call: TRBD1 (5 bases). The CDR3 covers 16 residues. V was trimmed by 0 bases and J by 0 bases, leaving 12 bases between them. Germline V lookup: CDR1 SGDLS, CDR2 YYNGEE. This CDR3 is CASSVGAGNMNTEAFF. For the CDR3, the DNA is TGTGCCAGCAGCGTAGGAGCAGGGAACATGAACACTGAAGCTTTCTTT.

In DNA form, the CDR3 reads TGTGCCAGCAGTCCCACAGGGAAGCGGAGATCCTATAATTCACCCCTCCACTTT. It translates to CASSPTGKRRSYNSPLHF. The chain recombines TRBV6-6 with TRBJ1-6; perhaps TRBD1 as D (6 bases). Germline V lookup: CDR1 MNHNY, CDR2 SVGAGI (reference sequence). Trimming took off 5 bases at V and 1 base at J, with 18 bases between the two ends. The CDR3 spans 18 residues.

V usage is TRBV4-1 and J usage is TRBJ2-3; 10 nucleotides align to TRBD1. The CDR3 length is 15 residues. V gave up 3 bases and J gave up 5 bases; unmatched junction bases: 5. Germline CDR1 is MGHRA and CDR2 is YSYEKL. CDR3 nucleotides: TGCGCCAGCAGCCAGGGAGGACAGGGGGGAGATACGCAGTATTTT. The encoded protein is CASSQGGQGGDTQYF.

This sequence joins TRBV24-1 and TRBJ1-5; TRBD1 aligns across 8 bases. This CDR3 contains 16 residues. CDR1 and CDR2 from the germline V gene are KGHDR and SFDVKD. Trimming removed 7 bases from V and 2 bases from J; junction bases left unmatched: 9. CDR3 region: CATRYRDRRCNQPQHF. DNA for the CDR3: TGTGCCACCAGGTACCGGGACAGGCGGTGCAATCAGCCCCAGCATTTT.

V usage is TRBV27 and J usage is TRBJ1-5; D may be TRBD1 (6 bases). Between the trimmed V and J ends, which lost 6 bases and 3 bases, there was a span of 12 bases. The length of the CDR3 is 14 residues. From germline, CDR1 is MNHEY and CDR2 SMNVEV (reference sequence). The CDR3 sequence is CASSRTDINQPQHF. In DNA, the CDR3 is TGTGCCAGCAGCCGGACAGACATCAATCAGCCCCAGCATTTT.

The rearrangement joins TRBV5-5 to TRBJ2-5; perhaps TRBD1 as D (5 bases). The CDR3 runs 15 residues. The germline CDR1 and CDR2 sequences are SGHKS and YYEKEE (reference sequence). The ends were cut back, 2 bases at V and 4 bases at J, with 15 bases in the middle. CDR3 DNA: TGTGCCAGCAGCTTTTCTCCAGGGCTTGGAGAGACCCAGTACTTC. Its protein is CASSFSPGLGETQYF.

The chain joins TRBV5-1 to TRBJ2-1; no clear D gene. The CDR3 is 15 residues long. The germline V and J ends were trimmed by 0 bases and 0 bases, with 7 bases remaining between them. Looked up from germline, CDR1 is SGHRS and CDR2 is YFSETQ. The CDR3 DNA follows: TGCGCCAGCAGCTTGGGGCTAGACTCCTACAATGAGCAGTTCTTC. It translates to CASSLGLDSYNEQFF.

The V gene is TRBV10-1, the J gene TRBJ2-1; the match to TRBD1 covers 8 bases. V dropped 5 bases and J dropped 3; count of bases not matched to a gene: 9. The CDR3 contains 16 residues. Germline V gives CDR1 WNHNN, CDR2 SYGVQD (reference sequence). The CDR3 here is CASSRSRQGFYNEQFF. In DNA form, the CDR3 reads TGCGCCAGCAGTCGTTCCCGACAGGGGTTCTACAATGAGCAGTTCTTC.

The gene calls are TRBV18 and TRBJ2-7; perhaps TRBD2 as D (7 bases). The V end was cut by 5 bases, the J end by 2 bases, with 22 bases between. This CDR3 has 17 amino acids. Per the germline V gene, CDR1 is KGHSH and CDR2 is LQKENI. The CDR3 region has the DNA TGTGCCAGCTCATCGCGAGGGGGGGAGGACTCCACCTACGAGCAGTACTTC. The encoded protein is CASSSRGGEDSTYEQYF.

This chain connects TRBV9 to TRBJ2-2; weak D call: TRBD1 (6 bases). The CDR3 spans 15 residues. The V and J ends lost 4 bases and 5 bases respectively, with 15 bases between them. Germline CDR1 and CDR2: SGDLS and YYNGEE. CDR3 in amino acids: CASSRRGRDTGELFF. CDR3 coding DNA: TGTGCCAGCAGCCGAAGGGGGAGAGATACCGGGGAGCTGTTTTTT.

This clone showed up just once. The conserved phenylalanine or tryptophan is not found at the CDR3 terminus, so this likely reflects a read error. The DNA is left out, because the CDR3 cannot be placed on it with certainty; the CDR3 is given as TCRdb lists it. The chain employs TRBV6-4 and TRBJ1-1. From its first to its last residue, the CDR3 has 8 amino acids. CDR1 and CDR2 (germline): MRHNA, SNTAGT. This chain's CDR3 is CASSIPGR.

This chain links TRBV7-8 with TRBJ1-1; D ambiguous. The CDR3 covers 15 residues. V was clipped by 4 bases and J by 3 bases, with 15 bases between them. Germline CDR1 SGHVS, CDR2 FQNEAQ. The CDR3 here is CASSSREGTHTEAFF. DNA for the CDR3: TGTGCCAGCAGCTCTAGGGAGGGCACTCACACTGAAGCTTTCTTT.

The V and J genes are TRBV5-4 and TRBJ2-2; 12 bases match TRBD2. Looked up from germline, CDR1 is SGHNT and CDR2 is YYREEE (reference sequence). With V trimmed by 0 bases and J by 6 bases, 3 bases remained unmatched. The length of the CDR3 is 16 residues. CDR3 loop: CASSLGLAGGPGELFF. CDR3 bases: TGTGCCAGCAGCTTGGGGCTAGCGGGAGGGCCCGGGGAGCTGTTTTTT.

J is TRBJ2-7 and V is TRBV11-3; 9 nucleotides agree with TRBD2. Losses at the gene ends were 5 bases for V and 1 base for J; bases not matched to a gene: 18. Germline lookup yields CDR1 SGHNT and CDR2 YENEEA. The CDR3 extends over 19 amino acids. CDR3 coding DNA: TGTGCCAGCAGCCCAACTAGCGGGTGGGCCTTTGGGGAATCCTACGAGCAGTACTTC. It encodes CASSPTSGWAFGESYEQYF.

The CDR3 nucleotides read TGTGCCAGCAGCACCAGCGGCAGCTCCTACAATGAGCAGTTCTTC. Residues: CASSTSGSSYNEQFF. J is TRBJ2-1 and V is TRBV5-4, with TRBD2 as a possible D gene (5 bases). Germline lookup yields CDR1 SGHNT and CDR2 YYREEE (reference sequence). Trimming cost V 4 bases and J 0 bases, with 11 bases left between them. This CDR3 has 15 amino acids.

The J gene is TRBJ1-4, the V gene TRBV7-8; 10 bases are shared with TRBD1. V dropped 5 bases and J dropped 10; count of bases not matched to a gene: 7. CDR3 length equals 14 residues. In germline, CDR1 is SGHVS, CDR2 FQNEAQ. The CDR3 DNA sequence: TGTGCCAGCAGCAGGGGACAGGGGAGGGCAAAACTGTTTTTT. It encodes CASSRGQGRAKLFF.

V and J are TRBV19 and TRBJ1-5; D is unresolved. The CDR3 totals 17 residues. Germline CDR1 is LNHDA and CDR2 is SQIVND (reference sequence). The ends were cut back, 3 bases at V and 0 bases at J, with 15 bases in the middle. The CDR3 DNA reads as TGTGCCAGTAGTATTAATGGAGCCTTCTATAGCAATCAGCCCCAGCATTTT. Residues: CASSINGAFYSNQPQHF.

CDR3 sequence (DNA): TGCGCCAGCAGCTTGGTTTACGGGAACACTGAAGCTTTCTTT. It specifies CASSLVYGNTEAFF. This sequence joins TRBV5-1 and TRBJ1-1; D gene unclear. The CDR3 loop spans 14 amino acids. The germline V and J ends were trimmed by 0 bases and 1 base, with 7 bases remaining between them. The germline gives CDR1 SGHRS, CDR2 YFSETQ.

The genes are TRBV7-9 and TRBJ1-4; the match to TRBD1 covers 9 bases. Germline lookup yields CDR1 SEHNR and CDR2 FQNEAQ (reference sequence). Trimming took 5 bases from V and 8 from J; bases not matched to a gene: 6. The CDR3 is 14 amino acids. CDR3 region: CASSPGTGREKLFF. In nucleotides, the CDR3 is TGTGCCAGCAGCCCCGGGACAGGGAGAGAAAAACTGTTTTTT.

V is TRBV7-2 and J is TRBJ1-2; D remains ambiguous. The germline V gene encodes CDR1 SGHTA and CDR2 FQGNSA. This CDR3 is built from 13 residues. V lost 4 bases and J lost 7, with 13 bases in between. In DNA form, the CDR3 reads TGTGCCAGCAGCTCGGACGGGAACGGTGGCTACACCTTC. As protein: CASSSDGNGGYTF. The full variable domain, completed using reference TRBV7-2 and TRBJ1-2, is GAGVSQSPSNKVTEKGKDVELRCDPISGHTALYWYRQSLGQGLEFLIYFQGNSAPDKSGLPSDRFSAERTGGSVSTLTIQRTQQEDSAVYLCASSSDGNGGYTFGSGTRLTVV.

The chain joins TRBV27 to TRBJ2-7; D might be TRBD1 (6 bases). Trimming left V 4 bases short and J 3 bases short, with 10 bases between. CDR3 length equals 13 residues. Germline V gene sequence: CDR1 MNHEY, CDR2 SMNVEV (reference sequence). CDR3 sequence: CASSSRTVYEQYF. In nucleotides, the CDR3 is TGTGCCAGCAGTTCCCGGACAGTCTACGAGCAGTACTTC.

The rearrangement uses TRBV7-8 and TRBJ1-1, with D possibly matching TRBD1 (6 bases). CDR1 is SGHVS, CDR2 FQNEAQ, per germline. Trimming left V 5 bases short and J 4 bases short, with 14 bases between. The CDR3 is 14 amino acids. CDR3 region: CASSLTTGRTEAFF. CDR3 nucleotide sequence: TGTGCCAGCAGCCTTACAACAGGGCGCACTGAAGCTTTCTTT. Full variable domain (remainder filled in from reference TRBV7-8 and TRBJ1-1): GAGVSQSPRYKVAKRGQDVALRCDPISGHVSLFWYQQALGQGPEFLTYFQNEAQLDKSGLPSDRFFAERPEGSVSTLKIQRTQQEDSAVYLCASSLTTGRTEAFFGQGTRLTVV.

This clone showed up just once. The chain is built from TRBV7-9 and TRBJ1-2; maybe TRBD1 (6 bases). V was cut by 11 bases and J by 7 bases, with 20 bases left in between. The germline CDR1 and CDR2 sequences are SEHNR and FQNEAQ (reference sequence). The CDR3 totals 13 residues. The CDR3 here is CAQEVQGQTGYTF. Here the CDR3 DNA reads TGTGCCCAAGAGGTACAGGGACAAACTGGCTACACCTTC.

The genes are TRBV10-3 and TRBJ2-7; the D gene is possibly TRBD1 (5 bases). Germline lookup yields CDR1 ENHRY and CDR2 SYGVKD. The CDR3 is 13 residues long. The V gene lost 0 bases and the J gene lost 5 bases, with 8 bases spanning the gap. The DNA of the CDR3 is TGTGCCATCAGTGAGTCGACAGATAACGAGCAGTACTTC. Its protein is CAISESTDNEQYF.

The J gene is TRBJ1-6, the V gene TRBV5-1; D unresolved. The V gene lost 0 bases and the J gene lost 7 bases, with 8 bases spanning the gap. Germline lookup yields CDR1 SGHRS and CDR2 YFSETQ. The CDR3 extends over 14 amino acids. The CDR3 region is CASSLETVNSPLHF. The CDR3, as DNA: TGCGCCAGCAGCTTGGAAACAGTGAATTCACCCCTCCACTTT.

The chain couples TRBV19 to TRBJ1-2; TRBD1 matches at 8 bases. The CDR3 sequence is 13 residues long. CDR1 LNHDA and CDR2 SQIVND come from the germline V gene (reference sequence). J lost 6 bases, V lost 3 bases, and 3 bases had no gene match. The CDR3 is CASSMNRGNGYTF. Written as DNA, the CDR3 is TGTGCCAGTAGTATGAACAGGGGGAATGGCTACACCTTC.

The chain employs TRBV11-1 and TRBJ2-5; D possibly corresponds to TRBD1 (7 bases). There are 16 residues in the CDR3. Germline CDR1 and CDR2: SGHAT and FQDESV (reference sequence). Trimming removed 5 bases from V and 4 bases from J, with 20 bases in between. The CDR3 DNA sequence: TGTGCCAGCAGCCCCCCGAGCAGGGGGGAAAGAGAGACCCAGTACTTC. Translation: CASSPPSRGERETQYF.

This clone appeared once. The chain combines TRBV20-1 with TRBJ1-4, with 7 bases aligning to TRBD1. This CDR3 spans 11 amino acids. Germline V gene lookup returns CDR1 DFQATT and CDR2 SNEGSKA (reference sequence). V lost 3 bases and J lost 13; bases outside the gene matches: 5. The CDR3, as DNA: TGCAGTGCTAGGAGACAGGGCGCACTGTTTTTT. It yields the protein CSARRQGALFF.